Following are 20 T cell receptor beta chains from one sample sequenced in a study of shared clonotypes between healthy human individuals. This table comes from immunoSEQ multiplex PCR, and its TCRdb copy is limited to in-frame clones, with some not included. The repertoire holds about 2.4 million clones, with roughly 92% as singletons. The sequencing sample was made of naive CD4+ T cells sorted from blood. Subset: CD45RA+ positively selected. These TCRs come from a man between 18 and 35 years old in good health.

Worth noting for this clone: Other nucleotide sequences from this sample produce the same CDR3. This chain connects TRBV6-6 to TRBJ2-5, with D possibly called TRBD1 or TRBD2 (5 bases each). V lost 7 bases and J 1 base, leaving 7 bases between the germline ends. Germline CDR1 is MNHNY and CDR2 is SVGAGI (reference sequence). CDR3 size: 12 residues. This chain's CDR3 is CASMRGQETQYF. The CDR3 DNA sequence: TGTGCCAGCATGAGGGGCCAAGAGACCCAGTACTTC.

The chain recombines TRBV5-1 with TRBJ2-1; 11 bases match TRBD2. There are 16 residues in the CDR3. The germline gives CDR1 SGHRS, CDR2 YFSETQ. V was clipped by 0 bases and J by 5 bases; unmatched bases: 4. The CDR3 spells CASSLVGTSGDNEQFF. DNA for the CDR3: TGCGCCAGCAGCTTGGTCGGGACTAGCGGAGACAATGAGCAGTTCTTC.

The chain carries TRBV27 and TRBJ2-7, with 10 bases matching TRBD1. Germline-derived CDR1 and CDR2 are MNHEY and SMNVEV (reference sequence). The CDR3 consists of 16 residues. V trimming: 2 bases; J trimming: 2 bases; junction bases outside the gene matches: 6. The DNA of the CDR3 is TGTGCCAGCAGTTTAAAGGGACAGGGGCCTCCCTACGAGCAGTACTTC. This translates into CASSLKGQGPPYEQYF.

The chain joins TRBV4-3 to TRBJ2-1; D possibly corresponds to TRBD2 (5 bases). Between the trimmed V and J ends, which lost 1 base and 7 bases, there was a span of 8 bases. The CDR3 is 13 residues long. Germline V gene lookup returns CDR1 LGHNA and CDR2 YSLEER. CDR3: CASSQGSGNEQFF. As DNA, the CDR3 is TGCGCCAGCAGCCAAGGGTCGGGGAATGAGCAGTTCTTC.

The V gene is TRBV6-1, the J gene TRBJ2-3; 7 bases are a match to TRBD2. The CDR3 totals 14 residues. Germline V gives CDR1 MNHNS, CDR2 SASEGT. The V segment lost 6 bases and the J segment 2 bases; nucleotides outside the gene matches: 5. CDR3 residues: CASSWERDTDTQYF. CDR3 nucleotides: TGTGCCAGCAGCTGGGAGCGGGACACAGATACGCAGTATTTT.

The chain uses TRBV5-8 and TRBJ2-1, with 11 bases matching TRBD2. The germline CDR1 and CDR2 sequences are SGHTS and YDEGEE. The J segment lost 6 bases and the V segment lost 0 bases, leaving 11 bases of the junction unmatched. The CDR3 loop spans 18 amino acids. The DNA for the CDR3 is TGTGCCAGCAGCTTGGTTTTGCTAGCGGGGGGCACGGGCAATGAGCAGTTCTTC. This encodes CASSLVLLAGGTGNEQFF. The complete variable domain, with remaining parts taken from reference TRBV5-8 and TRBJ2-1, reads EAGVTQSPTHLIKTRGQQATLRCSPISGHTSVYWYQQALGLGLQFLLWYDEGEERNRGNFPPRFSGRQFPNYSSELNVNALELEDSALYLCASSLVLLAGGTGNEQFFGPGTRLTVL.

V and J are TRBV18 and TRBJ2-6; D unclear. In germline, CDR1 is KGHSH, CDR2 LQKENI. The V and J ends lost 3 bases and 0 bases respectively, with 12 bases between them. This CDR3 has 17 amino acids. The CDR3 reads CASSPDGWGSGANVLTF. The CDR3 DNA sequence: TGTGCCAGCTCACCGGACGGCTGGGGCTCTGGGGCCAACGTCCTGACTTTC.

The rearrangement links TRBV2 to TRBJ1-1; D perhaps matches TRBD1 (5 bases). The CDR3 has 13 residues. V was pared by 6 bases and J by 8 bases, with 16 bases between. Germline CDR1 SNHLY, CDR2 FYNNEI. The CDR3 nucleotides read TGTGCCAGCAGCCGAGGGGAGGGCCGCGAAGCTTTCTTT. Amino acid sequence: CASSRGEGREAFF.

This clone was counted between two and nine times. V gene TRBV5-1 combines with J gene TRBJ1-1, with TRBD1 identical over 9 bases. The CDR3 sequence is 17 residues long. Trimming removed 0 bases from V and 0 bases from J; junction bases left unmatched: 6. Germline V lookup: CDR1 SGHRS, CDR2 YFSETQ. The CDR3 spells CASSLVGTGPLNTEAFF. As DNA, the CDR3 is TGCGCCAGCAGCTTGGTGGGGACAGGGCCATTGAACACTGAAGCTTTCTTT.

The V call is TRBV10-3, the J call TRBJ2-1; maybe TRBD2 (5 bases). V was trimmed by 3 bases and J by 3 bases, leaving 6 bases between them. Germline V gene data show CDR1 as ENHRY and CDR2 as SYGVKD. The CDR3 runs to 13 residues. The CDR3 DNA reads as TGTGCCATCAGTGAAGCGGTCTACAATGAGCAGTTCTTC. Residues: CAISEAVYNEQFF.

CDR3 bases: TGTGCCAGCAGCTTAGACACCATGACTATCGTGACGTCAAACACCATATATTTT. As protein: CASSLDTMTIVTSNTIYF. The chain carries TRBV7-8 and TRBJ1-3, with no clear D. Germline V lookup: CDR1 SGHVS, CDR2 FQNEAQ. Trimming stripped 1 base from V and 6 bases from J, with 22 bases between. This CDR3 is built from 18 residues.

The CDR3 DNA reads TGTGCCAGTAATGCTTTTGGACAGGGTAATGAAAAACTGTTTTTT. Its protein product is CASNAFGQGNEKLFF. V usage is TRBV19 and J usage is TRBJ1-4; 8 positions match TRBD1. The germline V gene has CDR1 LNHDA and CDR2 SQIVND (reference sequence). Unmatched junction bases numbered 8, after V lost 7 bases and J lost 4 bases. The CDR3 loop spans 15 amino acids.

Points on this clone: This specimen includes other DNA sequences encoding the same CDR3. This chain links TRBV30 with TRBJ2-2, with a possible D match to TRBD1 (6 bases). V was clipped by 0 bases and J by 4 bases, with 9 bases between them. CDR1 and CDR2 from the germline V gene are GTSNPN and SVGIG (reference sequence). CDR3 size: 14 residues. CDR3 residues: CAWSVQGGTGELFF. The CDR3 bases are TGTGCCTGGAGTGTACAGGGCGGCACCGGGGAGCTGTTTTTT.

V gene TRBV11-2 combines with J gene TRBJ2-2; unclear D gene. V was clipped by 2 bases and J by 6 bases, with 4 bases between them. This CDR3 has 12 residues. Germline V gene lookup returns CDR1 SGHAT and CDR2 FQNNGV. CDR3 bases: TGTGCCAGCAGCTTACAAGCCGGGGAGCTGTTTTTT. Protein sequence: CASSLQAGELFF.

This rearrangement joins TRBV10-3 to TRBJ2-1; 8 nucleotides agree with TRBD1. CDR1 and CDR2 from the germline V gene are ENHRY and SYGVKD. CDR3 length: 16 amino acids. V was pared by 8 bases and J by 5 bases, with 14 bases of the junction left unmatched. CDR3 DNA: TGTGCCATCGAGGACAGGGTAGGACTACTCCACAATGAGCAGTTCTTC. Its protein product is CAIEDRVGLLHNEQFF.

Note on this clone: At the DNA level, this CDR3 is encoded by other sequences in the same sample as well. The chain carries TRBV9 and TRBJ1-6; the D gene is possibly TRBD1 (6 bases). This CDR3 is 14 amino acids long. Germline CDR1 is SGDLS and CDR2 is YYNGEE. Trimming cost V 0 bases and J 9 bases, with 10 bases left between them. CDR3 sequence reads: CASSVEQGGSPLHF. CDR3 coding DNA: TGTGCCAGCAGCGTAGAGCAAGGGGGTTCACCCCTCCACTTT.

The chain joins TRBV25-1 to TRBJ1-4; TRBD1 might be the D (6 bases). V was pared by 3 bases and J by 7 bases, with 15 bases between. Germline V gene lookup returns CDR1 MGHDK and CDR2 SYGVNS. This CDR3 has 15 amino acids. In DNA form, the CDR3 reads TGTGCCAGCAGTGACGTAGGGGGGCGAGGTGAAAAACTGTTTTTT. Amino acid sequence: CASSDVGGRGEKLFF. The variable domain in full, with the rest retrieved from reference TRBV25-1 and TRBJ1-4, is EADIYQTPRYLVIGTGKKITLECSQTMGHDKMYWYQQDPGMELHLIHYSYGVNSTEKGDLSSESTVSRIRTEHFPLTLESARPSHTSQYLCASSDVGGRGEKLFFGSGTQLSVL.

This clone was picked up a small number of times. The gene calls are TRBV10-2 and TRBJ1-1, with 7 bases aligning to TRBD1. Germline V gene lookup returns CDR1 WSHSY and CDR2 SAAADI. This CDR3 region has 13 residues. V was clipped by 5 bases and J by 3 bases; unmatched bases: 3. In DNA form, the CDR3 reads TGCGCCAGCAGTACAGGGGAGGACACTGAAGCTTTCTTT. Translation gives CASSTGEDTEAFF.

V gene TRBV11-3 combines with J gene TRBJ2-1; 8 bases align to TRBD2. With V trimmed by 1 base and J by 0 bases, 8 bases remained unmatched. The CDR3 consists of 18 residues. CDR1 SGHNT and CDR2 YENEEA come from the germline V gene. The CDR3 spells CASSLVLPGLGSYNEQFF. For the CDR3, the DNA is TGTGCCAGCAGCTTAGTTCTCCCGGGACTAGGCTCCTACAATGAGCAGTTCTTC.

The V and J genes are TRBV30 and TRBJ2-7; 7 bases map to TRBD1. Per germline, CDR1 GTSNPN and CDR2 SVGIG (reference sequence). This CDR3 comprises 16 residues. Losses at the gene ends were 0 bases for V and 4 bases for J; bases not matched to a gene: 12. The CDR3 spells CAWSVLWGTESYEQYF. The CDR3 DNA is TGTGCCTGGAGTGTACTATGGGGGACAGAGTCTTACGAGCAGTACTTC. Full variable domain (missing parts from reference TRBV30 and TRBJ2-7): SQTIHQWPATLVQPVGSPLSLECTVEGTSNPNLYWYRQAAGRGLQLLFYSVGIGQISSEVPQNLSASRPQDRQFILSSKKLLLSDSGFYLCAWSVLWGTESYEQYFGPGTRLTVT.